This is a list of T cell receptor beta chains from one sample in a study of control samples from healthy donors and cancer patients. TCRdb's copy holds only in-frame clones and misses some; the assay was immunoSEQ multiplex PCR. The table lists 100,000 to 150,000 clones, roughly 92% of them singletons. Sequenced input: blood. The receptors were gathered from a man aged 18 to 30 in good health. CDR3s leave out the opening cysteine and the closing phenylalanine or tryptophan.

>TRBV20-1|12
SASFSGGQETQY
>TRBV6-2/TRBV6-3|14
ASSYVGEWGNQPQH
>TRBV29-1|11
SVEPTVGGEQY
>TRBV19|11
ASSRQGNEKLF
>TRBV5-1|13
ASSLEGTSGNTIY
>TRBV5-4|13
ASSLVPTSGDTQY
>TRBV6-1|14
ASSEDVLGSIYEQY
>TRBV4-2|13
ASSHRLAGGYEQY
>TRBV2|11
ASSGQAPYPQH
>TRBV12-3/TRBV12-4|10
ASTGEGGELF